This T cell receptor beta chain was captured by sequencing in a study of cytomegalovirus exposure and HLA in healthy donors. 13 Jbeta primers and 60 Vbeta primers were used for the PCR. Source study methods: A later analysis tallied some 80 million unique TCR beta chains, about 12 million of them shared. Sequencing was performed with immunoSEQ multiplex PCR; in TCRdb, only in-frame clones are kept and a portion is missing. Clone size and the V and J calls come from that table; the DNA yielded D and trimming. This sample yields 120,000 or so clones, of which around 78% are seen a single time; 1% to 1.5% belongs to the top ten. Study-wide results and limits: It was assumed in the presence/absence analyses that sequencing depth was roughly uniform across donors.

The V gene end was trimmed by 2 bases and the J gene end by 5 bases; junction bases not matched to a gene: 1. This CDR3 contains 13 residues. The germline V gene encodes CDR1 GTSNPN and CDR2 SVGIG (reference sequence). On this clone itself: Its specificity is unknown. The CDR3 does not close with the conserved phenylalanine or tryptophan, likely indicating a read error.

Sequenced material: PBMCs. The V gene is TRBV30, the J gene TRBJ1-2, with 11 positions matching TRBD1. The sequence derives from a woman aged 25 to 39 in good health and CMV-seronegative. This chain's CDR3 is CAWSRDRGYGYTV. CDR3 sequence (DNA): TGTGCCTGGAGTAGGGACAGGGGGTATGGCTACACCGTC.